This T cell receptor (beta chain) was found in a study of blood T cell repertoires in COVID-19. Study in general: The United States, Italy and Spain were the sources of the acute and convalescent COVID-19 samples. In each case, the material was cDNA or gDNA derived from T cells, B-cell-depleted T cells, or PBMCs.

Everyone who took part was about 18 to 90 years old, and they came from about 23 US areas. Each participant's cohort was designated according to participant-reported clinical history. Sequencing was performed with immunoSEQ multiplex PCR; in TCRdb, only in-frame clones are kept and a portion is missing. The sample lists 250,000 or so clones, 80% to 90% occurring once. The sequencing input was PBMCs or T cells enriched from blood (not recorded which). The sequence was obtained from a woman aged 50 to 65 who had been exposed to COVID-19.

CDR3 DNA: TGTGCCAGCAGCGCCAACAGGGACCTCACAGATACGCAGTATTTT. Protein product: CASSANRDLTDTQYF. The V call is TRBV9, the J call TRBJ2-3; weak D call: TRBD1 (6 bases). The ends were cut back, 3 bases at V and 2 bases at J, with 13 bases in the middle. Germline V lookup: CDR1 SGDLS, CDR2 YYNGEE. This CDR3 region has 15 residues.